This T cell receptor beta chain was captured by sequencing in a study of T cells in Graves' hyperthyroidism and ophthalmopathy. This clonotype has ten or more counts. V lost 5 bases and J 3 bases, leaving 14 bases between the germline ends. The CDR3 has 15 residues. From germline, CDR1 is SGHRS and CDR2 YFSETQ. Exclusion criteria comprised uncontrolled infection, other autoimmune disease, pregnancy or lactation. Amplification of TCR beta CDR3 regions was performed using RNA transcripts as template. The study used the HTBI primer set for a first-round RT-PCR of the TCR CDR3. TCRdb re-derived calls from the multiplex PCR reads in MiXCR, one entry per CDR3 protein. The data hold about 380,000 distinct CDR3 sequences, with around 18% observed a single time.

Specimen: blood. The chain uses TRBV5-1 and TRBJ2-2; D is perhaps TRBD1 (5 bases). This receptor was obtained from a man between 18 and 35 years old with Graves' ophthalmopathy. CDR3 in DNA: TGCGCCAGCAGTCCCCAGGGCTCACACACCGGGGAGCTGTTTTTT. This sequence encodes CASSPQGSHTGELFF. The entire variable domain, with the rest obtained from reference TRBV5-1 and TRBJ2-2, is as follows: KAGVTQTPRYLIKTRGQQVTLSCSPISGHRSVSWYQQTPGQGLQFLFEYFSETQRNKGNFPGRFSGRQFSNSRSEMNVSTLELGDSALYLCASSPQGSHTGELFFGEGSRLTVL.